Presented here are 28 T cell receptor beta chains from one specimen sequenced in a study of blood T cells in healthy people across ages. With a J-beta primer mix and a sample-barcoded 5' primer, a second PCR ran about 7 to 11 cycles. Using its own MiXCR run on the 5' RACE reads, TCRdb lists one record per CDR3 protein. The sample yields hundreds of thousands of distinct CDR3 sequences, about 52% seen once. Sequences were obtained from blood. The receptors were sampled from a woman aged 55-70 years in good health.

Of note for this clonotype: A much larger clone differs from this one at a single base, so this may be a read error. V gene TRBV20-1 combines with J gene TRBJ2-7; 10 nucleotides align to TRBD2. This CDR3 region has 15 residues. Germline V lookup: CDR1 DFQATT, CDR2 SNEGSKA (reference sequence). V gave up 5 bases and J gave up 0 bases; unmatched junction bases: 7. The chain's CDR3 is CSALLTSGSSYEQYF. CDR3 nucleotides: TGCAGTGCTCTGTTGACTAGCGGGTCCTCCTACGAGCAGTACTTC.

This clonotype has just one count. The CDR3 loop is CSARANLAGGTDTQYF. As DNA, the CDR3 is TGCAGTGCTAGAGCGAACCTAGCGGGAGGCACAGATACGCAGTATTTT. This chain uses TRBV20-1 with TRBJ2-3; 10 bases agree with TRBD2. Germline V gene lookup returns CDR1 DFQATT and CDR2 SNEGSKA (reference sequence). The CDR3 has 16 residues. Trimming at V came to 1 base and at J to 1 base, leaving 5 bases not matched to a gene.

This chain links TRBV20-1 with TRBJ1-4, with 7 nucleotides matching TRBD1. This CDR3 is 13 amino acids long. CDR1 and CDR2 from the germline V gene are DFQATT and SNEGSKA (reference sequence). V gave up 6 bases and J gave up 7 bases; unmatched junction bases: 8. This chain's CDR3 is CSALTGVVEKLFF. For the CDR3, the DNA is TGCAGTGCCCTTACAGGGGTGGTTGAAAAACTGTTTTTT.

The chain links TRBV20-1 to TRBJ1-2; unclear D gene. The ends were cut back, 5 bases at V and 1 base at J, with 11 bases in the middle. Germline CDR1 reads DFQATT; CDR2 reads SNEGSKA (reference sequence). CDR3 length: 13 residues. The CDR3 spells CSAPSDFNYGYTF. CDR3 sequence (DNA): TGCAGTGCTCCTTCGGACTTTAACTATGGCTACACCTTC.

The CDR3 loop reads CASRQGQGAQFNYGYTF. Here the CDR3 DNA reads TGTGCCAGCAGGCAGGGACAGGGCGCCCAATTTAACTATGGCTACACCTTC. The chain is built from TRBV27 and TRBJ1-2, with 9 bases matching TRBD1. This CDR3 region has 17 residues. Germline loops: CDR1 MNHEY, CDR2 SMNVEV (reference sequence). V dropped 6 bases and J dropped 1; count of bases not matched to a gene: 12.

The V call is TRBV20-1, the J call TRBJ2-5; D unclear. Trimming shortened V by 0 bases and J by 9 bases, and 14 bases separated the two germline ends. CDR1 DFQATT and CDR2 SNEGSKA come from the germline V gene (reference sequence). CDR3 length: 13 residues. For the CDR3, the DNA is TGCAGTGCTAGAGAGGGCCAAGAGTGGGCCCAGTACTTC. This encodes CSAREGQEWAQYF.

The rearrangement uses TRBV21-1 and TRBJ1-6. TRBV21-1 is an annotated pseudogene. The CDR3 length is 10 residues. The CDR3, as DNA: TGTGCCAGCATTCCGCCTAGCCTCCACTTT. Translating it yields CASIPPSLHF.

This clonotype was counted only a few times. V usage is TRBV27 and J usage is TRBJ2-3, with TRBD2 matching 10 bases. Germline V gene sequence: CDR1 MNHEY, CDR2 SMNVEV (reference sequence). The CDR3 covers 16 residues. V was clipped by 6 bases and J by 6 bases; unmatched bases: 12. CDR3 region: CASSRTGTSVFDTQYF. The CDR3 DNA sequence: TGTGCCAGCAGCAGAACCGGGACTAGCGTGTTCGATACGCAGTATTTT.

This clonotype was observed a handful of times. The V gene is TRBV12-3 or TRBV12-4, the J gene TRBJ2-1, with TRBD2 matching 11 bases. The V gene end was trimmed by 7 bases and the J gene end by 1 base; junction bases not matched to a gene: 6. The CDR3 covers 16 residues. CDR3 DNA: TGTGCCAGCAAACCACTAGCGGGAGTTTCCTACAATGAGCAGTTCTTC. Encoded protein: CASKPLAGVSYNEQFF.

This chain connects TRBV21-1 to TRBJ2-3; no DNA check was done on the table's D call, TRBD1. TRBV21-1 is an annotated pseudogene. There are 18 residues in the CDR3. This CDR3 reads CASSRGGAWDFNTDTQYF. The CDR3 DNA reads TGTGCCAGCAGCCGAGGGGGGGCTTGGGACTTTAACACAGATACGCAGTATTTT.

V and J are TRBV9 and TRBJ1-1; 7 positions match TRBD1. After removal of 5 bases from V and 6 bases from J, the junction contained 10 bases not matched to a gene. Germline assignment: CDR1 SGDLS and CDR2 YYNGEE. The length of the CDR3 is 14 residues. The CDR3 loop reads CASRDLAGQAEAFF. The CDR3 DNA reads TGTGCCAGCAGGGACCTAGCCGGACAGGCTGAAGCTTTCTTT. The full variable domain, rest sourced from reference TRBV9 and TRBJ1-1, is DSGVTQTPKHLITATGQRVTLRCSPRSGDLSVYWYQQSLDQGLQFLIQYYNGEERAKGNILERFSAQQFPDLHSELNLSSLELGDSALYFCASRDLAGQAEAFFGQGTRLTVV.

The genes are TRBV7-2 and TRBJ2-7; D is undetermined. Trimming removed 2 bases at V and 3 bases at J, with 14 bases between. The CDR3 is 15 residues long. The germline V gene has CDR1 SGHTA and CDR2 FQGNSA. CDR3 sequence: CASSLWAEAFYEQYF. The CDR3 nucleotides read TGTGCCAGCAGCTTATGGGCGGAAGCGTTCTACGAGCAGTACTTC.

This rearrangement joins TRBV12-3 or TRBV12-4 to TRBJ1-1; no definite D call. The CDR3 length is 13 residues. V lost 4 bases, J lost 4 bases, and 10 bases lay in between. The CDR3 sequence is CASSYNTGTEAFF. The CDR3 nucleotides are TGTGCCAGCAGTTATAATACCGGCACTGAAGCTTTCTTT.

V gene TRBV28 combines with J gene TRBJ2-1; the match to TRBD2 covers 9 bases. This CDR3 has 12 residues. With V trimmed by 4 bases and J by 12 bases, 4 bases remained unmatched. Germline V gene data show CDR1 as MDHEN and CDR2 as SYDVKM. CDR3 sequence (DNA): TGTGCCAGCAGTTCTAGCGGGACGCGGCAGTTCTTC. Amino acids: CASSSSGTRQFF.

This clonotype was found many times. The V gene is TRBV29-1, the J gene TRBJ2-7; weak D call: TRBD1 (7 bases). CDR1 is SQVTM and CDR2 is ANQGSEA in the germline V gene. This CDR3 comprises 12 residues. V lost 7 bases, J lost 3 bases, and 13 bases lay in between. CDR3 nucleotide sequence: TGCAGCGCAGACCAGGGGGGCTACGAGCAGTACTTC. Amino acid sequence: CSADQGGYEQYF.

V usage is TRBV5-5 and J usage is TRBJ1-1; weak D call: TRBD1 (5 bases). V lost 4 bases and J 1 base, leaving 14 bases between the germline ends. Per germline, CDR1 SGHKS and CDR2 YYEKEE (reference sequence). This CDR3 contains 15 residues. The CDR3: CASSPTGPRNTEAFF. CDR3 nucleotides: TGTGCCAGCAGCCCAACGGGACCGAGGAACACTGAAGCTTTCTTT.

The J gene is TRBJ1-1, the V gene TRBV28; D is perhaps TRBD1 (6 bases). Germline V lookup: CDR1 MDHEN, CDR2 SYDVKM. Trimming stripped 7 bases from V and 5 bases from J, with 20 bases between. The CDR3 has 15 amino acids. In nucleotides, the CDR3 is TGTGCCAGCACCTTTAGGGGGACGGGTAAAACTGAAGCTTTCTTT. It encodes CASTFRGTGKTEAFF.

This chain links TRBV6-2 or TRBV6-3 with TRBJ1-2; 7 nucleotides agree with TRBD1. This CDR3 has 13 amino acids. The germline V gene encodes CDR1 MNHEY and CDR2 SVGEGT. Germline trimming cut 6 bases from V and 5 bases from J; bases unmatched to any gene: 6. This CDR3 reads CASSPDRAYGYTF. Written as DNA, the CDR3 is TGTGCCAGCAGCCCCGACAGGGCTTATGGCTACACCTTC.

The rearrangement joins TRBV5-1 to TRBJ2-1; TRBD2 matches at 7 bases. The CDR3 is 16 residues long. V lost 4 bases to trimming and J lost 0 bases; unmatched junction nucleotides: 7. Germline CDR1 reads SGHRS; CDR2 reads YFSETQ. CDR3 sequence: CASSREAGSSYNEQFF. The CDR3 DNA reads TGCGCCAGCAGCCGCGAAGCGGGAAGCTCCTACAATGAGCAGTTCTTC. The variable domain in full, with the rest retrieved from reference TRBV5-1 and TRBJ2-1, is KAGVTQTPRYLIKTRGQQVTLSCSPISGHRSVSWYQQTPGQGLQFLFEYFSETQRNKGNFPGRFSGRQFSNSRSEMNVSTLELGDSALYLCASSREAGSSYNEQFFGPGTRLTVL.

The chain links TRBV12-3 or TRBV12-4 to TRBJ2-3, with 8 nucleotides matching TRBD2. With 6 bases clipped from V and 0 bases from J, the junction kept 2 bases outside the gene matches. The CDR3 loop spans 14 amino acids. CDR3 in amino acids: CASRLAASTDTQYF. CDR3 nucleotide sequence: TGTGCCAGCAGACTAGCGGCTAGCACAGATACGCAGTATTTT.

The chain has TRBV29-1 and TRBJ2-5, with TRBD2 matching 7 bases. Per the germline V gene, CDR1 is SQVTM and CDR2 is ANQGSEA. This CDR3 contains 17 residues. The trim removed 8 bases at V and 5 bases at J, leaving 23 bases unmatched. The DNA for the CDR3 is TGCAGCACTCGAAGAGACACTTGGACTTTGGGAGGGGAGACCCAGTACTTC. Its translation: CSTRRDTWTLGGETQYF.

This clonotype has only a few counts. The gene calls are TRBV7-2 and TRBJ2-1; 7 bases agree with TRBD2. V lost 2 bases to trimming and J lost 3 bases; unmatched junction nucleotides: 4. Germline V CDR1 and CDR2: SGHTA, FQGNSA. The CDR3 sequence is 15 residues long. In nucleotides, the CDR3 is TGTGCCAGCAGCTTACAGCGGGGACGCTACAATGAGCAGTTCTTC. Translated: CASSLQRGRYNEQFF. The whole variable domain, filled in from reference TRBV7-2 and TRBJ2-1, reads GAGVSQSPSNKVTEKGKDVELRCDPISGHTALYWYRQSLGQGLEFLIYFQGNSAPDKSGLPSDRFSAERTGGSVSTLTIQRTQQEDSAVYLCASSLQRGRYNEQFFGPGTRLTVL.

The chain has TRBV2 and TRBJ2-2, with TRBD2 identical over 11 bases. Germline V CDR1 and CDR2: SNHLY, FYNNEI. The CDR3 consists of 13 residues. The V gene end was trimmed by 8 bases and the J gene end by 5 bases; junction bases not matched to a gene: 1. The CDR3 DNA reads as TGTGCCAGCGGGACTAGCGGTACCGGGGAGCTGTTTTTT. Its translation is CASGTSGTGELFF.

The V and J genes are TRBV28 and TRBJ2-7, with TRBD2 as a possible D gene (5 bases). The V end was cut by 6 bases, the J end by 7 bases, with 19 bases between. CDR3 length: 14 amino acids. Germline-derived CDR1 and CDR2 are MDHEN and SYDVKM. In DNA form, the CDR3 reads TGTGCCAGCAGACCTGGACTCACCCGGTGGGAGCAGTACTTC. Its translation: CASRPGLTRWEQYF.

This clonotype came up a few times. The chain's CDR3 is CASRRDAVSEQFF. In DNA form, the CDR3 reads TGTGCCAGCAGACGGGACGCGGTAAGTGAGCAGTTCTTC. The chain combines TRBV9 with TRBJ2-1; D tentatively reads TRBD1 or TRBD2 (5 bases each). CDR1 and CDR2 (germline): SGDLS, YYNGEE. The V end lost 5 bases, the J end lost 9 bases, and 15 bases lay between the germline ends. CDR3 length equals 13 residues. The variable domain in full, completed from reference TRBV9 and TRBJ2-1, reads DSGVTQTPKHLITATGQRVTLRCSPRSGDLSVYWYQQSLDQGLQFLIQYYNGEERAKGNILERFSAQQFPDLHSELNLSSLELGDSALYFCASRRDAVSEQFFGPGTRLTVL.

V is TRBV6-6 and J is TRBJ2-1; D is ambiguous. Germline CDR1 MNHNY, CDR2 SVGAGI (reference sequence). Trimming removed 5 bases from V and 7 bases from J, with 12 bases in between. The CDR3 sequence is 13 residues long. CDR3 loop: CASSTRVRNEQFF. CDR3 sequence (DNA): TGTGCCAGCAGTACAAGGGTTCGGAATGAGCAGTTCTTC.

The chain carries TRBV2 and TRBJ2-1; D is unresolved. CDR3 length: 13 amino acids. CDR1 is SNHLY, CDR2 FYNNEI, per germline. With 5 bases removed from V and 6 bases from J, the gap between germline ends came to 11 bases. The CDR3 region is CASSTEVVNEQFF. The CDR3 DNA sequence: TGTGCCAGCAGTACTGAAGTAGTCAATGAGCAGTTCTTC.

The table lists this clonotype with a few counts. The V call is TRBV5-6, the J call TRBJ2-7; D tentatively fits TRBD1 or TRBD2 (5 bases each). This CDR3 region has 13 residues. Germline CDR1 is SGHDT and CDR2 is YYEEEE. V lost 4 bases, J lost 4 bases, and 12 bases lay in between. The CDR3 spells CASSRGSGYEQYF. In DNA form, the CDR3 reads TGTGCCAGCAGCCGGGGCAGTGGGTACGAGCAGTACTTC.